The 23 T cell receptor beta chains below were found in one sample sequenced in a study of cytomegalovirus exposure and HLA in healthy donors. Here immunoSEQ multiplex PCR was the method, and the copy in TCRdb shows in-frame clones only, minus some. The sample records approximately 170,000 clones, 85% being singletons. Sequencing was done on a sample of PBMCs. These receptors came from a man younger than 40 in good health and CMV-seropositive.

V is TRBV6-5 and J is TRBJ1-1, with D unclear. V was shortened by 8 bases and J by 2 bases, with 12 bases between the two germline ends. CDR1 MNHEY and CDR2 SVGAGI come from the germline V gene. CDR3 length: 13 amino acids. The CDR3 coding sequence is TGTGCCAGCTATGAAGCCTTAAACACTGAAGCTTTCTTT. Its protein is CASYEALNTEAFF.

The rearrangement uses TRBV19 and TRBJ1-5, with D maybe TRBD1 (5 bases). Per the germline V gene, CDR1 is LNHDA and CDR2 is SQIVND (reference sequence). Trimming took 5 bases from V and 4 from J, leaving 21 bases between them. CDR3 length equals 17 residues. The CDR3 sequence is CASSGQGSLFFNQPQHF. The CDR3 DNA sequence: TGTGCCAGTAGTGGGCAGGGTAGTCTTTTTTTTAATCAGCCCCAGCATTTT.

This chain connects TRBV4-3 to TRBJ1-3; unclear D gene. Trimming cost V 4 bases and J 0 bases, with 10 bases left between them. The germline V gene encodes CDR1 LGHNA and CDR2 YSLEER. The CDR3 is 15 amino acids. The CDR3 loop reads CASSLEPGSGNTIYF. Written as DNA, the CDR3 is TGCGCCAGCAGCCTCGAACCGGGCTCTGGAAACACCATATATTTT.

The CDR3 sequence: CASSYSWTEVHF. CDR3 DNA: TGTGCCAGCAGTTACTCATGGACGGAGGTTCATTTT. The chain is built from TRBV6-5 and TRBJ1-5, with D hard to call. CDR1 and CDR2 (germline): MNHEY, SVGAGI. This CDR3 is built from 12 residues. The V end was cut by 0 bases, the J end by 16 bases, with 13 bases between.

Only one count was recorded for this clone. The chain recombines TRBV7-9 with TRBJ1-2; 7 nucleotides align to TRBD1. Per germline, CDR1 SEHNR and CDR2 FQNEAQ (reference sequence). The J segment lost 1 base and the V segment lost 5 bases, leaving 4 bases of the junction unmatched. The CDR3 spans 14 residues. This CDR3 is CASSSRDSNYGYTF. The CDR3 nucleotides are TGTGCCAGCAGCAGCCGGGACAGTAACTATGGCTACACCTTC.

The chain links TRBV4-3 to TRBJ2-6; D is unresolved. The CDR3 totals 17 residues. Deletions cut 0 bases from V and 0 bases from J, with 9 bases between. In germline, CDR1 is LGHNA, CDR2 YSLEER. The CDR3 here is CASSQERPDSGANVLTF. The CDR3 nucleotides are TGCGCCAGCAGCCAAGAGAGGCCGGACTCTGGGGCCAACGTCCTGACTTTC.

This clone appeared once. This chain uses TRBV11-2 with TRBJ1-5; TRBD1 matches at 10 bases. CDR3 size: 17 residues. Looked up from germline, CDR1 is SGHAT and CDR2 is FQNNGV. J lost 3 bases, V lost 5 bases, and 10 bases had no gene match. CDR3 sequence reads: CASSAGGTGAVNQPQHF. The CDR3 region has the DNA TGTGCCAGCAGCGCAGGCGGGACAGGGGCTGTCAATCAGCCCCAGCATTTT.

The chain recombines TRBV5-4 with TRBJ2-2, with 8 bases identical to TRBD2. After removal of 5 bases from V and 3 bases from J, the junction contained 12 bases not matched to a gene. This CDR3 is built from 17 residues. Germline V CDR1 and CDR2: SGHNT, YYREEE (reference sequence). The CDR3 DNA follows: TGTGCCAGCAGGGGGGGAGCAGCGGGGGTCGACACCGGGGAGCTGTTTTTT. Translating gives CASRGGAAGVDTGELFF.

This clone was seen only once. The CDR3 sequence is CASSSGERQGASGELFF. Here the CDR3 DNA reads TGTGCCAGCAGCTCAGGGGAGAGACAGGGGGCCTCCGGGGAGCTGTTTTTT. This rearrangement joins TRBV7-6 to TRBJ2-2, with 10 bases fitting TRBD1. The germline V gene has CDR1 SGHVS and CDR2 FNYEAQ. V dropped 4 bases and J dropped 6; count of bases not matched to a gene: 11. The CDR3 consists of 17 residues.

The CDR3 nucleotides read TGTGCCAGCAGCCCCTATGCTTTGACAGGGGACTTCCCTGAAGCTTTCTTT. Translated, it gives CASSPYALTGDFPEAFF. V is TRBV5-6 and J is TRBJ1-1; TRBD1 matches at 8 bases. The CDR3 runs 17 residues. V was clipped by 4 bases and J by 6 bases; unmatched bases: 17. Per the germline V gene, CDR1 is SGHDT and CDR2 is YYEEEE.

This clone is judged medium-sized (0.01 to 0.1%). Here the CDR3 reads CASSLDQGDEQFF. Here the CDR3 DNA reads TGTGCCAGCAGCTTAGACCAGGGGGATGAGCAGTTCTTC. The V gene is TRBV7-9, the J gene TRBJ2-1; TRBD1 agrees at 7 bases. Trimming at V came to 1 base and at J to 8 bases, leaving 2 bases not matched to a gene. CDR1 and CDR2 (germline): SEHNR, FQNEAQ (reference sequence). This CDR3 comprises 13 residues.

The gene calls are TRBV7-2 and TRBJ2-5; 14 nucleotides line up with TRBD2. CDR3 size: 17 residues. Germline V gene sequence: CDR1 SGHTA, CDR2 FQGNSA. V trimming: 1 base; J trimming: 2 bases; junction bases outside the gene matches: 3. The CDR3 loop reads CASSLGRTSGGQETQYF. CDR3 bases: TGTGCCAGCAGCTTAGGAAGGACTAGCGGGGGGCAAGAGACCCAGTACTTC. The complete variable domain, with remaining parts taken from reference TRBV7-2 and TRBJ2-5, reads GAGVSQSPSNKVTEKGKDVELRCDPISGHTALYWYRQSLGQGLEFLIYFQGNSAPDKSGLPSDRFSAERTGGSVSTLTIQRTQQEDSAVYLCASSLGRTSGGQETQYFGPGTRLLVL.

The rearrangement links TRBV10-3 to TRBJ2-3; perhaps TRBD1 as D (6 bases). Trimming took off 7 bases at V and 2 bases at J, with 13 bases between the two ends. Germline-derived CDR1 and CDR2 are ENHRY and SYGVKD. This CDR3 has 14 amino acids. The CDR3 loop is CAITSDSTTDTQYF. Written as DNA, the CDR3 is TGTGCCATCACCTCGGACAGCACCACAGATACGCAGTATTTT.

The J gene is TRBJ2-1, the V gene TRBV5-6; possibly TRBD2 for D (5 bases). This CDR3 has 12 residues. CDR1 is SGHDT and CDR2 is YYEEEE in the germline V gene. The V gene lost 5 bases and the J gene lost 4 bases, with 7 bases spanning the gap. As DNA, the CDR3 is TGTGCCAGCAGTCCGGGATACAATGAGCAGTTCTTC. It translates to CASSPGYNEQFF.

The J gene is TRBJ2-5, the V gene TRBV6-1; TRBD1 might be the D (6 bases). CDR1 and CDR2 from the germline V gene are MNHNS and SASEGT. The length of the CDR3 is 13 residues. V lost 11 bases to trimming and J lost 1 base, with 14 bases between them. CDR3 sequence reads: CALGQSVQETQYF. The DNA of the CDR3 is TGTGCCCTCGGACAGTCGGTCCAAGAGACCCAGTACTTC.

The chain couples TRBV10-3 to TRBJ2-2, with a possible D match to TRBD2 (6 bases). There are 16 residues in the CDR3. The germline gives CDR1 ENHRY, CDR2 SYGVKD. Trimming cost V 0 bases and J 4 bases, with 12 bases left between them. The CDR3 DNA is TGTGCCATCAGTGAGTCGGAACTAGCCGGCACCGGGGAGCTGTTTTTT. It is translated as CAISESELAGTGELFF.

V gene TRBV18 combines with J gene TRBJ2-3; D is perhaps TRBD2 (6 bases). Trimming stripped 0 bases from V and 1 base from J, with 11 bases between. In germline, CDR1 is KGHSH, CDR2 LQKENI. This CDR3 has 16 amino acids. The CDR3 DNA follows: TGTGCCAGCTCACCACCGCCGGGAGAGCGCACAGATACGCAGTATTTT. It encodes CASSPPPGERTDTQYF.

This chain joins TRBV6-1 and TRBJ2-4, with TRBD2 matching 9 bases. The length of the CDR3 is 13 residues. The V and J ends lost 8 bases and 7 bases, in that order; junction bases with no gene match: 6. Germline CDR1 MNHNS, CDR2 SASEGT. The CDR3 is CASGGLAFNIQYF. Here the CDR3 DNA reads TGTGCCAGCGGGGGACTAGCATTCAACATTCAGTACTTC.

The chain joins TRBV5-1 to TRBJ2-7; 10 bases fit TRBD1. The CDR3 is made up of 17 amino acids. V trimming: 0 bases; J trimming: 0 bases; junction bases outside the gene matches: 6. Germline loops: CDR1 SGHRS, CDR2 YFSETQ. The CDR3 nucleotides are TGCGCCAGCAGCTTGGAGAGAGGGACAGGGGTCTCCTACGAGCAGTACTTC. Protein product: CASSLERGTGVSYEQYF.

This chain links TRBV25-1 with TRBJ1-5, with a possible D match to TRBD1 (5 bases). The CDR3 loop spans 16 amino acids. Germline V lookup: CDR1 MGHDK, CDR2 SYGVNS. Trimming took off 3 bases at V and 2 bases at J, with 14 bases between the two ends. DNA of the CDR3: TGTGCCAGCAGTGAGTCCGGCCGGGGGGGCAATCAGCCCCAGCATTTT. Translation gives CASSESGRGGNQPQHF.

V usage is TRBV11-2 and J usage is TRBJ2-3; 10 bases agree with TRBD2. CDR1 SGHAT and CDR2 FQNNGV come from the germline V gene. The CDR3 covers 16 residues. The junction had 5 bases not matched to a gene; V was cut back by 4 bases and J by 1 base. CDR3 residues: CASSSKRGGRTDTQYF. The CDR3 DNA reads TGTGCCAGCAGCTCTAAGCGGGGGGGCCGCACAGATACGCAGTATTTT.

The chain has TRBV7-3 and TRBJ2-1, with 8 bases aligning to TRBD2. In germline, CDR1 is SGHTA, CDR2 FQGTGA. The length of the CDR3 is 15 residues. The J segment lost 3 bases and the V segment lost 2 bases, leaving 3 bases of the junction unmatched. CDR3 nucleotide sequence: TGTGCCAGCAGCTTAGGGCGGGGGGACTACAATGAGCAGTTCTTC. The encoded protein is CASSLGRGDYNEQFF.

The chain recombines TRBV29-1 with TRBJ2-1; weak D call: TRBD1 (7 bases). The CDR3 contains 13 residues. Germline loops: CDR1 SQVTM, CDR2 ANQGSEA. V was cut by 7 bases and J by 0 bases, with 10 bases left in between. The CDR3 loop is CSGGTDSYNEQFF. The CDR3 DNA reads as TGCAGCGGCGGGACAGACTCCTACAATGAGCAGTTCTTC.